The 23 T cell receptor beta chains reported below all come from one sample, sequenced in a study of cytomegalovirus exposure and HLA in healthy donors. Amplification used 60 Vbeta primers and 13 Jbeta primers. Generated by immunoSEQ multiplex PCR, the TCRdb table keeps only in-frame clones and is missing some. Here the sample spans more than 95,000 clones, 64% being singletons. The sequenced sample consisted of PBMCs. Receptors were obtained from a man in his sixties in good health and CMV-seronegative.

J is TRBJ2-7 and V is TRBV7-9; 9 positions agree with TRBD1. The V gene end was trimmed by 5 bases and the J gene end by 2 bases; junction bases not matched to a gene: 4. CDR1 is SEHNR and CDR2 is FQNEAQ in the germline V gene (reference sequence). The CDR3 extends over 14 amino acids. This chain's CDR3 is CASSAGQGPYEQYF. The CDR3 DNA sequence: TGTGCCAGCAGCGCAGGACAGGGGCCCTACGAGCAGTACTTC.

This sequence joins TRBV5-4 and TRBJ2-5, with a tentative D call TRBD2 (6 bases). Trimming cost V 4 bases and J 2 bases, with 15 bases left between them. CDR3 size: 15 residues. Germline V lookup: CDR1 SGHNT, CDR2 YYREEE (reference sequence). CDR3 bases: TGTGCCAGCAGCCCTAGTCGGACTATTCAAGAGACCCAGTACTTC. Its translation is CASSPSRTIQETQYF.

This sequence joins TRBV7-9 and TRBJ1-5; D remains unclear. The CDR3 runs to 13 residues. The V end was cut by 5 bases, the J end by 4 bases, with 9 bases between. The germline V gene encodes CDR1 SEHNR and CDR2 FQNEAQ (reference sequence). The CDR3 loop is CASSAGQNQPQHF. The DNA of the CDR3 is TGTGCCAGCAGCGCTGGCCAAAATCAGCCCCAGCATTTT.

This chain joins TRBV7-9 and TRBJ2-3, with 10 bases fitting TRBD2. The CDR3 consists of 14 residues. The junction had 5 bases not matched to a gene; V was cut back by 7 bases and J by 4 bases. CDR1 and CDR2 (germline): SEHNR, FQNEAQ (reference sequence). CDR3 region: CASTTAGGADTQYF. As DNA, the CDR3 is TGTGCCAGCACCACAGCGGGAGGGGCAGATACGCAGTATTTT.

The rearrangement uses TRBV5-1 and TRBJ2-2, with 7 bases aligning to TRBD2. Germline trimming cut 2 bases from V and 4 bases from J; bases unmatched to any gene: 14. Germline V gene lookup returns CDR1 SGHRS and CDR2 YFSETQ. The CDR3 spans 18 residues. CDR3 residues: CASSFWSPEAGATGELFF. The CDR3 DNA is TGCGCCAGCAGCTTTTGGTCCCCCGAGGCGGGAGCCACCGGGGAGCTGTTTTTT.

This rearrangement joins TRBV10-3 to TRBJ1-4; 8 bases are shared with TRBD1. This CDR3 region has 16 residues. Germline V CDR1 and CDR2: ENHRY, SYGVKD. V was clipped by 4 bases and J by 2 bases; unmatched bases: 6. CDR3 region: CAISGTGSTTNEKLFF. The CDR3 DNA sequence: TGTGCCATCAGTGGGACAGGGTCTACCACTAATGAAAAACTGTTTTTT.

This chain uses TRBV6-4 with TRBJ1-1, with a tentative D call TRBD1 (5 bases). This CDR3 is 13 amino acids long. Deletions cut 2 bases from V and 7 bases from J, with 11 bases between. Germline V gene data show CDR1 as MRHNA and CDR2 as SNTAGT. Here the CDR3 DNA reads TGTGCCAGCAGTGACCGGGGAGGGGATGAAGCTTTCTTT. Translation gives CASSDRGGDEAFF.

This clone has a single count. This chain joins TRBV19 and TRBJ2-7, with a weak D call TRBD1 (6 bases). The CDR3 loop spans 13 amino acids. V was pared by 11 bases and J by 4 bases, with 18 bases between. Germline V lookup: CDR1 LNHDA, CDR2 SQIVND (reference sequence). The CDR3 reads CAAAPGEGYEQYF. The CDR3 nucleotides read TGTGCCGCCGCCCCAGGGGAAGGGTACGAGCAGTACTTC.

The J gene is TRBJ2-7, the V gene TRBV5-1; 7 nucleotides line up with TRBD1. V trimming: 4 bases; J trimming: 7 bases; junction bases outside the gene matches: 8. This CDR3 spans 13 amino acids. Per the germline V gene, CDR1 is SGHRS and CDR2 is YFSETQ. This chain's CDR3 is CASSPQGVGEQYF. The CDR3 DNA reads TGCGCCAGCAGCCCCCAGGGGGTCGGTGAGCAGTACTTC.

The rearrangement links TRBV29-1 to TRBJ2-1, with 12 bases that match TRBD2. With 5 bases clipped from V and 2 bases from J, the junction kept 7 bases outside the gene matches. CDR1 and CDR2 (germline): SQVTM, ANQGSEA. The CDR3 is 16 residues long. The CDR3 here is CSVRTSGTGPYNEQFF. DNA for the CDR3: TGCAGCGTTCGGACTAGCGGGACAGGCCCCTACAATGAGCAGTTCTTC.

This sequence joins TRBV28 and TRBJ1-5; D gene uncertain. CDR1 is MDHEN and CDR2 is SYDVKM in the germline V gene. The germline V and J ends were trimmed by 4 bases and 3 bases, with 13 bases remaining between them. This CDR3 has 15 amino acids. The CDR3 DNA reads TGTGCCAGCAGTTACCCTCGGGTGGCCAATCAGCCCCAGCATTTT. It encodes CASSYPRVANQPQHF.

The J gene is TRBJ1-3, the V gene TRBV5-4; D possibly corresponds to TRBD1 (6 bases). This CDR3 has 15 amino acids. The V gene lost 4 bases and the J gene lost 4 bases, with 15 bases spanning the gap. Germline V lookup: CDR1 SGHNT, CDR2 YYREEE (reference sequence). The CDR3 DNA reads TGTGCCAGCAGCCCCGGGGGGGCGCGGGGAAACACCATATATTTT. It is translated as CASSPGGARGNTIYF. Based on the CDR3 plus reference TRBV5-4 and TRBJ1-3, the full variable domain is ETGVTQSPTHLIKTRGQQVTLRCSSQSGHNTVSWYQQALGQGPQFIFQYYREEENGRGNFPPRFSGLQFPNYSSELNVNALELDDSALYLCASSPGGARGNTIYFGEGSWLTVV.

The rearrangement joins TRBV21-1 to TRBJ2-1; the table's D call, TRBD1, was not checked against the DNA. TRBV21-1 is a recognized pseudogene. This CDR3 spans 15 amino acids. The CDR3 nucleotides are TGTGCCAGCAGCAAAGAGGAAGGGGACTACAATGAGCAGTTCTTC. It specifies CASSKEEGDYNEQFF.

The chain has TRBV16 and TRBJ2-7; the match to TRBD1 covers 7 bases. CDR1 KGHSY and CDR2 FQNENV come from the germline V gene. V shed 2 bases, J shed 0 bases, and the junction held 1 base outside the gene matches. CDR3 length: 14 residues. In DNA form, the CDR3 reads TGTGCCAGCAGCCAAAACAGGGGCTCCTACGAGCAGTACTTC. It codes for CASSQNRGSYEQYF.

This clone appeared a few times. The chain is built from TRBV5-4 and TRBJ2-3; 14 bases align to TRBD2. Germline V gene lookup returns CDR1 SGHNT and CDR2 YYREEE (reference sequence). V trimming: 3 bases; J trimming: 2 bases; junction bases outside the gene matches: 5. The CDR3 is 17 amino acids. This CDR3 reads CASSSGLAGVLTDTQYF. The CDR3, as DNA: TGTGCCAGCAGCTCGGGACTAGCGGGGGTCCTCACAGATACGCAGTATTTT.

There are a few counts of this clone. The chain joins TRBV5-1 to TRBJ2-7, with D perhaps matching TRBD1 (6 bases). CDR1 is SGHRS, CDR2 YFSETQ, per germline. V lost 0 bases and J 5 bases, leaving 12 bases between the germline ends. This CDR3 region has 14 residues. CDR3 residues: CASSLVPAGDEQYF. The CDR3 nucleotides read TGCGCCAGCAGCTTGGTTCCGGCAGGGGACGAGCAGTACTTC.

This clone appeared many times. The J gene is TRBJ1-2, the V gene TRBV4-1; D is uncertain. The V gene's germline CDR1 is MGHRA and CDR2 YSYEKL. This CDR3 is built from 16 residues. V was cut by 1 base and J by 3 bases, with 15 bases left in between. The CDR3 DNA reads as TGCGCCAGCAGCCAAGCTGTGTGGAGGTTAGACTATGGCTACACCTTC. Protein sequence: CASSQAVWRLDYGYTF.

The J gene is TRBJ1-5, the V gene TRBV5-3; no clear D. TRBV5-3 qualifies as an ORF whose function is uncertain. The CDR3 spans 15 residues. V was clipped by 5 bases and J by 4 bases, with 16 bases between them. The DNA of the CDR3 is TGTGCCAGAAGTCAAGGATGTAGGAGTAATCAGCCCCAGCATTTT. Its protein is CARSQGCRSNQPQHF.

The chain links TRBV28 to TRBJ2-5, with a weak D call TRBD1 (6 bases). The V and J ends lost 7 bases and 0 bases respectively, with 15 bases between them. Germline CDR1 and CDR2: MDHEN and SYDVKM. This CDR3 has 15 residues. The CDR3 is CASTAVDRYQETQYF. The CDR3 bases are TGTGCCAGCACCGCGGTGGACAGATACCAAGAGACCCAGTACTTC.

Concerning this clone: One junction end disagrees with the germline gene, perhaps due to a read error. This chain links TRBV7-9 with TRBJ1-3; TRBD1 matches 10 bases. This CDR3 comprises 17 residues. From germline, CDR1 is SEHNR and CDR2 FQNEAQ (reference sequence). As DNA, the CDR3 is TGTTCCAGCAGCCCTTCGGACAGGGGGTTTTCTGGAAACACCATATATTTT. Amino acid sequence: CSSSPSDRGFSGNTIYF.

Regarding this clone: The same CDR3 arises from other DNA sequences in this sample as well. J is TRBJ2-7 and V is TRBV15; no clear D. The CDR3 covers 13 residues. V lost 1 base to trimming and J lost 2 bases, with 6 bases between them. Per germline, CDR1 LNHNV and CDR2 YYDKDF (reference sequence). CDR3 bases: TGTGCCACCAGCAGAGTAGATACCTACGAGCAGTACTTC. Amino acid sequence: CATSRVDTYEQYF. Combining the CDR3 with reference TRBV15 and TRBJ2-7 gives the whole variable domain DAMVIQNPRYQVTQFGKPVTLSCSQTLNHNVMYWYQQKSSQAPKLLFHYYDKDFNNEADTPDNFQSRRPNTSFCFLDIRSPGLGDTAMYLCATSRVDTYEQYFGPGTRLTVT.

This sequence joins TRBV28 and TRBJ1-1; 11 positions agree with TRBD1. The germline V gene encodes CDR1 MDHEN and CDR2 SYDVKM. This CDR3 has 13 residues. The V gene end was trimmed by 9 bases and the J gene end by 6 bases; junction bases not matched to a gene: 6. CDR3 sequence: CASRDRGVAEAFF. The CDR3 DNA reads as TGTGCCAGTCGGGACAGGGGGGTTGCTGAAGCTTTCTTT.

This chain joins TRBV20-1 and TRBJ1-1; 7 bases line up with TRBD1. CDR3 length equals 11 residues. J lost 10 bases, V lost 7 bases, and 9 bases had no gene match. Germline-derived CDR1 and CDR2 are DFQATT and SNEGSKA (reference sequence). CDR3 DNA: TGCAGTGTAAGAAAGGGGGCTGGAGCTTTCTTT. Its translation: CSVRKGAGAFF.